A selection of T cell receptor beta chains follows, all from one sample in a study of blood T cell repertoires in COVID-19. Assay used: immunoSEQ multiplex PCR; TCRdb lists only in-frame clones, some missing. Here the sample spans around 310,000 clones, 90% being singletons. Sequencing used peripheral blood. The receptors derive from a woman aged 25 to 39 with COVID-19, enrolled during active disease. Each CDR3 is given without its conserved first and last residue. A D gene is named only where the DNA matches it firmly.

V: TRBV19
length: 12
D: TRBD2
CDR3: ASSTPGGSYEQY

V: TRBV5-4
length: 12
D: -
CDR3: ASKRSGSYNEQF

V: TRBV2
length: 13
D: -
CDR3: ASSLGAAYNSPLH

V: TRBV7-3
length: 12
D: TRBD1
CDR3: ASSGRTGNYGYT

V: TRBV7-3
length: 11
D: -
CDR3: ASSSGRNTEAF

V: TRBV29-1
length: 11
D: -
CDR3: SVGGGNTGELF

V: TRBV20-1
length: 8
D: -
CDR3: SLGQLGQY

V: TRBV5-4
length: 9
D: TRBD1
CDR3: ARTGAQPQH

V: TRBV5-1
length: 16
D: TRBD2
CDR3: ASSFWTSGAANTGELF

V: TRBV5-4
length: 11
D: -
CDR3: ASSLTGVETQY